This entry lists 2 T cell receptor beta chains sequenced from one sample in a study of radiotherapy plus CTLA-4 blockade in lung cancer. The table came from immunoSEQ multiplex PCR; TCRdb's copy has only in-frame clones and leaves some out. The data contain around 100,000 clones, approximately 72% of them seen just once; the ten biggest clones take up roughly 3.1%. The sample in question was peripheral blood, obtained from a patient treated with radiotherapy plus ipilimumab. These receptors were obtained from a human donor with non-small cell lung cancer who had a partial response to radiotherapy plus ipilimumab. Some clones in this sample may be carry-over from other donors' samples.

This chain joins TRBV5-1 and TRBJ2-2, with TRBD2 matching over 7 bases. Trimming took 0 bases from V and 4 from J; bases not matched to a gene: 6. This CDR3 spans 16 amino acids. The germline CDR1 and CDR2 sequences are SGHRS and YFSETQ. The CDR3 is CASSLDGLGVTGELFF. CDR3 nucleotides: TGCGCCAGCAGCTTGGACGGACTAGGGGTCACCGGGGAGCTGTTTTTT.

This chain links TRBV9 with TRBJ2-7, with 10 bases lining up with TRBD1. Germline assignment: CDR1 SGDLS and CDR2 YYNGEE. The junction had 9 bases not matched to a gene; V was cut back by 6 bases and J by 6 bases. This CDR3 spans 14 amino acids. The CDR3 nucleotides read TGTGCCAGCACAGAGGGACAGGGGTCCGGCGAGCAGTACTTC. Protein product: CASTEGQGSGEQYF.